This TCR beta chain was captured in a study of blood T cell repertoires in COVID-19 (dated by TCRdb to the early 2020s). General notes on the study: The collaborator samples originated in the United States, Italy and Spain and spanned the acute and convalescent phases of COVID-19. The prospective study material was composed of cDNA or gDNA derived from T cells, B-cell-depleted T cells, or PBMCs. Deeply sampled blood TCRbeta repertoires from subjects exposed to, actively infected with, or recovered from COVID-19 were included in the dataset. A freely available public database, intended as a resource for researchers studying the immune response to SARS-CoV-2, is where the repertoires were released. Samples were obtained from the ongoing ImmuneRACE study (first 160 participants) and from about 1,300 subjects provided by 6 global collaborators. Sample metadata almost always included a de-identified subject ID, COVID-19 status, age in years and sex. Where HLA class I and class II types were available, the types were taken from metadata supplied by the sample provider, not from assay-based typing.

Whole blood was collected in K2EDTA tubes by collaborating institutions according to the institutions' own protocols. Collaborator samples were shipped for TCRbeta analysis as frozen whole blood, isolated PBMCs, or DNA extracted from either sample type. V lost 6 bases and J lost 2 bases, and the count of bases not matched to a germline gene is 6. According to the germline V gene, CDR1 reads SNHLY and CDR2 reads FYNNEI. Spanning cysteine to phenylalanine, the CDR3 consists of 15 amino acids. The retained sequence is limited to the CDR3, 45 bases, with the frame set at the first base. TCRbeta CDR3 regions were amplified from genomic DNA by means of the immunoSEQ Assay, a bias-controlled multiplex PCR. Per the authors' processing: Nucleated cell counts per sample were estimated from amplification of reference gene primers within the assay. Sequence reads were collapsed and filtered to measure the absolute abundance of every unique TCRbeta CDR3 rearrangement. For each sample, productive Simpson clonality was calculated as the square root of Simpson's diversity index across productive rearrangements. The source is immuneACCESS, and TCRdb retained only in-frame sequences with V and J called. Part of the clones is not carried over; for the studies checked, unresolved V genes explain less than half of this, and the remainder is unexplained. V, J and clone size are taken as reported in that table, and D and trimming were inferred from the DNA itself. The sample table shows 65,000 to 70,000 clones, and 79% are seen once. The top ten clones comprise 16% of the sample.

With respect to this clone: The specificity of this receptor is unknown. The sample holds no much larger clone one base away, and base qualities are not on file.

The paper's findings and limits, for the study overall: The quantity of clinical and demographic metadata differed by source and by participant and was supplied without curation.

The receptor comes from a man in his 60s with acute or convalescent COVID-19. The rearranged chain carries TRBV2 and TRBJ2-5; the junction holds 10 bases that match TRBD2. The sample comprised peripheral blood. The nucleotide sequence reads TGTGCCAGCAGCCATATAGCGGGGGGTCAAGAGACCCAGTACTTC. This gives the protein CASSHIAGGQETQYF.